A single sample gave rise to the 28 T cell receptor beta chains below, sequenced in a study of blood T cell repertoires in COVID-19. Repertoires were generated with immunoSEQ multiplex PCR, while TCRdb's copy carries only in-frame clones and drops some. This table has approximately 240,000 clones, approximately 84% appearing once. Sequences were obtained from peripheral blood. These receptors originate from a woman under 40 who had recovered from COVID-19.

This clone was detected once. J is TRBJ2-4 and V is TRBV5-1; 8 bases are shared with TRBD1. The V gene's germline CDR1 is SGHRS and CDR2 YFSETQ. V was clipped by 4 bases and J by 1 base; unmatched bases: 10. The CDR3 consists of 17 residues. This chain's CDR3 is CASSPTVDRVAKNIQYF. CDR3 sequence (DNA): TGCGCCAGCAGCCCCACGGTGGACAGGGTGGCCAAAAACATTCAGTACTTC.

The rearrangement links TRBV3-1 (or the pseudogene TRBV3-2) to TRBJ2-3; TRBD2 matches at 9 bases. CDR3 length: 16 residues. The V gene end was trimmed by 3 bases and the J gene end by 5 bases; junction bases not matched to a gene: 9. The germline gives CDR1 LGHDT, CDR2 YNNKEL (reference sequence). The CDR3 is CASSHSFSGGVDTQYF. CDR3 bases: TGTGCCAGCAGCCACTCCTTTAGCGGGGGTGTAGATACGCAGTATTTT.

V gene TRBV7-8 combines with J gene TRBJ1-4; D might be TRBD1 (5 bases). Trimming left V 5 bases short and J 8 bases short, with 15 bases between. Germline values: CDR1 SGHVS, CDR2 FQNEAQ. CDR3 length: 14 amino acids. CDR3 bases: TGTGCCAGCAGCCTGCTGGGGGGAGGGGAAAAACTGTTTTTT. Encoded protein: CASSLLGGGEKLFF.

The CDR3 loop reads CASSSAGVSTDTQYF. In DNA form, the CDR3 reads TGCGCCAGCAGCTCCGCGGGGGTAAGCACAGATACGCAGTATTTT. The genes are TRBV5-1 and TRBJ2-3, with 7 bases lining up with TRBD2. Germline CDR1 and CDR2: SGHRS and YFSETQ. The CDR3 extends over 15 amino acids. J was trimmed by 0 bases and V by 3 bases; bases with no gene match: 4.

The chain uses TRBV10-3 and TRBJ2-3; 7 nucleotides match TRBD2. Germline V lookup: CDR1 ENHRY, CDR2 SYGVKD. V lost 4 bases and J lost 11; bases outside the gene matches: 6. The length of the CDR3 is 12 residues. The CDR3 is CAISGGRGMQYF. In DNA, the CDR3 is TGTGCCATCAGTGGCGGGCGGGGGATGCAGTATTTT.

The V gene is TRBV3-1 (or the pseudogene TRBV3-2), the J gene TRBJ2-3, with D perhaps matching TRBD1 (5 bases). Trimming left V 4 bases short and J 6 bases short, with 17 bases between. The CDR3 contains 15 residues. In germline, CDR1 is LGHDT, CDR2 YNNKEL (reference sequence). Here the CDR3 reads CASSPDTNPGDTQYF. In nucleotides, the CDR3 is TGTGCCAGCAGCCCGGACACAAATCCCGGGGATACGCAGTATTTT.

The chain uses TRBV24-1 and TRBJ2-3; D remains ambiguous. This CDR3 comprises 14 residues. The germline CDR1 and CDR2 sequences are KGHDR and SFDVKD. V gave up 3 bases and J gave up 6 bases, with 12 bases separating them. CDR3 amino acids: CATSDADSHDTQYF. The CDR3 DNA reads TGTGCCACCAGTGATGCAGACTCCCACGATACGCAGTATTTT.

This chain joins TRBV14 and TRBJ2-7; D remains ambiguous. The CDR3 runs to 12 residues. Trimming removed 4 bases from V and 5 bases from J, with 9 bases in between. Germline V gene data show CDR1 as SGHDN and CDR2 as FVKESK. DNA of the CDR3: TGTGCCAGCAGCCCACAATTTCACGAGCAGTACTTC. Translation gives CASSPQFHEQYF. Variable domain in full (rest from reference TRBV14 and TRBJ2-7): EAGVTQFPSHSVIEKGQTVTLRCDPISGHDNLYWYRRVMGKEIKFLLHFVKESKQDESGMPNNRFLAERTGGTYSTLKVQPAELEDSGVYFCASSPQFHEQYFGPGTRLTVT.

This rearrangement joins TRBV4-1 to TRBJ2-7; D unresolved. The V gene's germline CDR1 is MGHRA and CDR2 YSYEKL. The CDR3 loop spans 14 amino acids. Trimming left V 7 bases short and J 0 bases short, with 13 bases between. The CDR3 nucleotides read TGCGCCAGCAACCCCCTAGTAGACTCCTACGAGCAGTACTTC. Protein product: CASNPLVDSYEQYF.

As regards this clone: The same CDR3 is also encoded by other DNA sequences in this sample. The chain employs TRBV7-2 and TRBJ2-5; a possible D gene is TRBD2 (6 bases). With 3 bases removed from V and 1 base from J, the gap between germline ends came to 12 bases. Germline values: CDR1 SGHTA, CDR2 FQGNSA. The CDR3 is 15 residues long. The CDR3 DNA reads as TGTGCCAGCAGCTTGGGAGGAGGACCCCAAGAGACCCAGTACTTC. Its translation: CASSLGGGPQETQYF.

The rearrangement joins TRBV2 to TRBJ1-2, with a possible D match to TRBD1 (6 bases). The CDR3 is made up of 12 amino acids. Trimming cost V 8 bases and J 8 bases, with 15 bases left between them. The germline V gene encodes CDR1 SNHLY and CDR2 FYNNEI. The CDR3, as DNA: TGTGCCAGCTTCCTGGGGGCAGGAGGCTACACCTTC. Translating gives CASFLGAGGYTF.

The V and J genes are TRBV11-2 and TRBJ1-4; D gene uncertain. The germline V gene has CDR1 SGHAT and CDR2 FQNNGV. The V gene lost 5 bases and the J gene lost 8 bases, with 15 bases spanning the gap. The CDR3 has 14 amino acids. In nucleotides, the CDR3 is TGTGCCAGCAGCCGTATCGGGGTGTGGGAAAAACTGTTTTTT. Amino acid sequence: CASSRIGVWEKLFF.

In DNA form, the CDR3 reads TGTGCCAGCAGAGACAGTGGTGGGTACGAGCAGTACTTC. Protein: CASRDSGGYEQYF. This chain links TRBV6-5 with TRBJ2-7, with D possibly TRBD1 on 5 matching bases. Per germline, CDR1 MNHEY and CDR2 SVGAGI. The CDR3 loop spans 13 amino acids. V dropped 6 bases and J dropped 4 bases, with 13 bases sitting between them.

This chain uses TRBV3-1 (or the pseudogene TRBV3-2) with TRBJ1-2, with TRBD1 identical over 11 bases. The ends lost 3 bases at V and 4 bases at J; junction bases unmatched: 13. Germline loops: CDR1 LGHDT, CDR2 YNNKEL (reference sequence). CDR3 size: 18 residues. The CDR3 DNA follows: TGTGCCAGCAGCCACAGTCGGCCGGACAGGGGGCGCCCCTATGGCTACACCTTC. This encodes CASSHSRPDRGRPYGYTF.

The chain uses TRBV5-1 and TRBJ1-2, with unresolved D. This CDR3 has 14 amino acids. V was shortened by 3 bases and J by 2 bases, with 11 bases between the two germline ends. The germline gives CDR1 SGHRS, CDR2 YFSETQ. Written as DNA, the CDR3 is TGCGCCAGCAGCTCCGTCGGGTCCAACTATGGCTACACCTTC. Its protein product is CASSSVGSNYGYTF. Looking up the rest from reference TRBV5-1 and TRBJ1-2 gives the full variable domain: KAGVTQTPRYLIKTRGQQVTLSCSPISGHRSVSWYQQTPGQGLQFLFEYFSETQRNKGNFPGRFSGRQFSNSRSEMNVSTLELGDSALYLCASSSVGSNYGYTFGSGTRLTVV.

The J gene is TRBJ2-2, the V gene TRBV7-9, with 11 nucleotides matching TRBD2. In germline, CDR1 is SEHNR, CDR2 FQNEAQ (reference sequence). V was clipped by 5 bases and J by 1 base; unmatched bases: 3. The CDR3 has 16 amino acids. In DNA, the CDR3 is TGTGCCAGCAGCGACCTAGCGGGGGGGAACACCGGGGAGCTGTTTTTT. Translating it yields CASSDLAGGNTGELFF.

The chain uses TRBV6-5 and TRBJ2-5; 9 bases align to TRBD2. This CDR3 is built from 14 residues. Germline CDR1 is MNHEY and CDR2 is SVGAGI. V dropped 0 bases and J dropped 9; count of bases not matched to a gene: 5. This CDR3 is CASSYSERGAAQYF. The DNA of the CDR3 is TGTGCCAGCAGTTACTCGGAGCGGGGGGCCGCCCAGTACTTC.

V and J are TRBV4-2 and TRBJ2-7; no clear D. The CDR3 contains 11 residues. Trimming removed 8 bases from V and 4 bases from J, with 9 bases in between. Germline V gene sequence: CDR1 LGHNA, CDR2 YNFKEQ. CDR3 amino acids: CASGNLYEQYF. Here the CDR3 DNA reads TGTGCCAGCGGTAACTTGTACGAGCAGTACTTC.

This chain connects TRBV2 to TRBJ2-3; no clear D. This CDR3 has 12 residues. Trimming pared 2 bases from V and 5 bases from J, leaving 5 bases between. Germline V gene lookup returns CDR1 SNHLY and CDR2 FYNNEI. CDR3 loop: CASSEYRDTQYF. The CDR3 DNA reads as TGTGCCAGCAGTGAATATAGAGATACGCAGTATTTT.

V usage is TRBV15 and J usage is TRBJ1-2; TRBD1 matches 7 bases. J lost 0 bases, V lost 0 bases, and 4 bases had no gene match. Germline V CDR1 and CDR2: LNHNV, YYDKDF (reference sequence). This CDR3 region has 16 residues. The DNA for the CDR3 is TGTGCCACCAGCAGAGATGGCACAGGGGCTAACTATGGCTACACCTTC. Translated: CATSRDGTGANYGYTF.

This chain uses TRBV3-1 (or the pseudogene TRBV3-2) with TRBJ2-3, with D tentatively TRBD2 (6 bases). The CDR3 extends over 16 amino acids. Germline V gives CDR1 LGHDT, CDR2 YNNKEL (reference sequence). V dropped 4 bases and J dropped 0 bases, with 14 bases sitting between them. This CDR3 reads CASSRGTHTSTDTQYF. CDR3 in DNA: TGTGCCAGCAGCCGCGGGACCCACACTAGCACAGATACGCAGTATTTT.

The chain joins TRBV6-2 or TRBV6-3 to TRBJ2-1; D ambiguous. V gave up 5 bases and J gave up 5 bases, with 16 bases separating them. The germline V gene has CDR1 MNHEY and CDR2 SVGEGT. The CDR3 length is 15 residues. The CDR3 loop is CASSPRPWRHNEQFF. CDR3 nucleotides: TGTGCCAGCAGTCCAAGGCCGTGGCGGCACAATGAGCAGTTCTTC.

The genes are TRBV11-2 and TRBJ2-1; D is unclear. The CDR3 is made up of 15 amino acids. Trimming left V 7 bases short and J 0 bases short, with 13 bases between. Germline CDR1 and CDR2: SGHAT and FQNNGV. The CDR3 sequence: CASTGLRNSYNEQFF. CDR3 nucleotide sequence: TGTGCCAGCACCGGGTTGAGAAACTCCTACAATGAGCAGTTCTTC.

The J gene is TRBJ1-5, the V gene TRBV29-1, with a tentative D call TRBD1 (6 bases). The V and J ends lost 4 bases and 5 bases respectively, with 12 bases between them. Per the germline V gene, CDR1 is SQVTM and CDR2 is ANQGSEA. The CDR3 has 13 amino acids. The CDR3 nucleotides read TGCAGCGTTGGGGCAGGGGCGGATCAGCCCCAGCATTTT. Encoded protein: CSVGAGADQPQHF. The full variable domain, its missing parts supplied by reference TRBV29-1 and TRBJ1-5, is SAVISQKPSRDICQRGTSLTIQCQVDSQVTMMFWYRQQPGQSLTLIATANQGSEATYESGFVIDKFPISRPNLTFSTLTVSNMSPEDSSIYLCSVGAGADQPQHFGDGTRLSIL.

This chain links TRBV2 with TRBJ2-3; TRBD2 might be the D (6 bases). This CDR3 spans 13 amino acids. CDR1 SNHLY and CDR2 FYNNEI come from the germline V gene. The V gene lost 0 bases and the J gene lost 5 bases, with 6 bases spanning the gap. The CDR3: CASSEARGDTQYF. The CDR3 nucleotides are TGTGCCAGCAGTGAAGCGCGGGGAGATACGCAGTATTTT.

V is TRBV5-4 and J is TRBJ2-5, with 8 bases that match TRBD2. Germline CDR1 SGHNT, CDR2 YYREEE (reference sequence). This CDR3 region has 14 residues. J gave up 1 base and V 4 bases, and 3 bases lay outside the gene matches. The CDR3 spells CASSRGGVQETQYF. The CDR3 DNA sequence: TGTGCCAGCAGCCGGGGGGGGGTCCAAGAGACCCAGTACTTC.

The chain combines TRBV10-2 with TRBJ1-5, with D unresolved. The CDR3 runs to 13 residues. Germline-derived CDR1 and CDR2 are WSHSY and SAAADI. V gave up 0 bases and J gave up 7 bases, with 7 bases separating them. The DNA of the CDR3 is TGCGCCAGCAGTGAGTCTTCAGGCCAGCCCCAGCATTTT. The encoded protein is CASSESSGQPQHF.

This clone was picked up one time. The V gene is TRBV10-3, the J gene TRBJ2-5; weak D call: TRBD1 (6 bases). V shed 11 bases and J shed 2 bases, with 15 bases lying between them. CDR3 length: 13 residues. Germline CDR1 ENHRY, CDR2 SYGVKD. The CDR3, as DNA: TGTGCCGCCAAGACAGGCGCGCAAGAGACCCAGTACTTC. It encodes CAAKTGAQETQYF.